A selection of T cell receptor beta chains follows, all from one sample in a study of cytomegalovirus exposure and HLA in healthy donors. Data came from immunoSEQ multiplex PCR; TCRdb stores just in-frame clones and leaves some out. The sample holds about 220,000 clones, over 80% seen once. Sequenced material: PBMCs. These receptors were taken from a woman aged 25 to 39 in good health and CMV-seropositive. The CDR3 runs from the conserved cysteine through the conserved F or W. A D gene is named only where the DNA matches it firmly.

cdr3_aa: CASSLRWKYGYTF
cdr3_nt: TGTGCCAGCAGTTTAAGGTGGAAATATGGCTACACCTTC
v_call: TRBV28
j_call: TRBJ1-2
d_call: -

cdr3_aa: CASRAGTDYGYTF
cdr3_nt: TGTGCCAGTAGAGCGGGGACAGACTATGGCTACACCTTC
v_call: TRBV19
j_call: TRBJ1-2
d_call: TRBD1

cdr3_aa: CAWSVRPDEQYF
cdr3_nt: TGTGCCTGGAGTGTACGGCCTGACGAGCAGTACTTC
v_call: TRBV30
j_call: TRBJ2-7
d_call: -

cdr3_aa: CASSPQGGSYNEQFF
cdr3_nt: TGTGCCAGCTCACCACAGGGGGGCTCCTACAATGAGCAGTTCTTC
v_call: TRBV18
j_call: TRBJ2-1
d_call: -

cdr3_aa: CASSRSRNEQFF
cdr3_nt: TGTGCCAGCAGCCGAAGCCGTAATGAGCAGTTCTTC
v_call: TRBV7-2
j_call: TRBJ2-1
d_call: -

cdr3_aa: CASSLEGPDGYTF
cdr3_nt: TGCGCCAGCAGCTTGGAAGGGCCTGATGGCTACACCTTC
v_call: TRBV5-1
j_call: TRBJ1-2
d_call: -

cdr3_aa: CASSWSAYGNTEAFF
cdr3_nt: TGTGCCAGCAGCTGGTCGGCCTATGGGAACACTGAAGCTTTCTTT
v_call: TRBV5-8
j_call: TRBJ1-1
d_call: -

cdr3_aa: CASTDLRGYATEAFF
cdr3_nt: TGTGCCAGCACCGATCTACGGGGGTACGCCACTGAAGCTTTCTTT
v_call: TRBV7-9
j_call: TRBJ1-1
d_call: -

cdr3_aa: CASSQNTGWTEAFF
cdr3_nt: TGTGCCAGCAGCCAAAACACAGGGTGGACTGAAGCTTTCTTT
v_call: TRBV7-2
j_call: TRBJ1-1
d_call: -

cdr3_aa: CASSLGGRLDYGYTF
cdr3_nt: TGCGCCAGCAGCTTGGGCGGGCGACTGGACTATGGCTACACCTTC
v_call: TRBV5-1
j_call: TRBJ1-2
d_call: -

cdr3_aa: CASSYSRNSGAFF
cdr3_nt: TGTGCCAGCAGTTACTCGCGAAACTCGGGAGCTTTCTTT
v_call: TRBV6-5
j_call: TRBJ1-1
d_call: -

cdr3_aa: CASSPRASEAFF
cdr3_nt: TGTGCCAGCTCACCAAGGGCCAGTGAAGCTTTCTTT
v_call: TRBV18
j_call: TRBJ1-1
d_call: -

cdr3_aa: CASSGGTEKLFF
cdr3_nt: TGTGCCAGCAGCGGGGGGACCGAAAAACTGTTTTTT
v_call: TRBV9
j_call: TRBJ1-4
d_call: -

cdr3_aa: CSVEDGQGVNTGELFF
cdr3_nt: TGCAGCGTTGAAGATGGACAGGGGGTGAACACCGGGGAGCTGTTTTTT
v_call: TRBV29-1
j_call: TRBJ2-2
d_call: TRBD1